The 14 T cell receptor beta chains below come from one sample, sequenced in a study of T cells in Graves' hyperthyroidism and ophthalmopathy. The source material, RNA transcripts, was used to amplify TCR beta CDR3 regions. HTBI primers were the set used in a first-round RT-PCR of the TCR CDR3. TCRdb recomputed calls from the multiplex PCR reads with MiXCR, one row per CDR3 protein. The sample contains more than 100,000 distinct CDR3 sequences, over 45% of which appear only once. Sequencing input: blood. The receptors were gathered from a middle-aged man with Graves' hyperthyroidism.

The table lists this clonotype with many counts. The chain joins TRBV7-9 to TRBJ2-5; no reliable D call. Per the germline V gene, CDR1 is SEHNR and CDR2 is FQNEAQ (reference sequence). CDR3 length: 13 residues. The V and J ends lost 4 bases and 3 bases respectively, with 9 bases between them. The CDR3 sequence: CASSSRLEETQYF. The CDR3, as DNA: TGTGCCAGCAGCTCAAGACTCGAAGAGACCCAGTACTTC.

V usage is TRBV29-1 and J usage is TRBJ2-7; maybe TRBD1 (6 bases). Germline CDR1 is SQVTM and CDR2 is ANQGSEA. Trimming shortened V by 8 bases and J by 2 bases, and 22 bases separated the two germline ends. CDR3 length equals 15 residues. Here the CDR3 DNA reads TGCAGCTCACCATACCGGGACATGACGCCCTACGAGCAGTACTTC. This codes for CSSPYRDMTPYEQYF.

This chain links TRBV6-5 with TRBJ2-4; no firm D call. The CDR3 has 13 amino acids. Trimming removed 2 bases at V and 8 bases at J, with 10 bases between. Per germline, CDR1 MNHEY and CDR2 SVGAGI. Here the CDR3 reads CASSYGNRDIQYF. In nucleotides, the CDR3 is TGTGCCAGCAGTTACGGTAACCGGGACATTCAGTACTTC.

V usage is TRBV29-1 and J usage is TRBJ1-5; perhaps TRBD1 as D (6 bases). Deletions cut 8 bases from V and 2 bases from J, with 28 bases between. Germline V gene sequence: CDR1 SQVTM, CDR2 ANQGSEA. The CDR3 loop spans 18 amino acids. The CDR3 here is CSFFKGVGTSGGNQPQHF. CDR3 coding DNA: TGCAGCTTCTTCAAGGGGGTTGGTACATCAGGAGGCAATCAGCCCCAGCATTTT.

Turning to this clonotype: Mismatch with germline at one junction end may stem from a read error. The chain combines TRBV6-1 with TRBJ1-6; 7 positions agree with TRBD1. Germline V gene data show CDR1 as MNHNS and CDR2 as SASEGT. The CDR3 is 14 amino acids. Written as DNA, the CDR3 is TGTGTCAGCACACCCGGGACAGATAAGTCACCCCTCCACTTT. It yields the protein CVSTPGTDKSPLHF.

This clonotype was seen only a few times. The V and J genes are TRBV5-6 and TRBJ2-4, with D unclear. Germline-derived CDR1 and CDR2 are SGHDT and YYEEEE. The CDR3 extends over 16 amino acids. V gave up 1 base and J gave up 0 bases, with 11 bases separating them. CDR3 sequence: CASSLSAVLAKNIQYF. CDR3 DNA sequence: TGTGCCAGCAGCTTGTCTGCAGTCCTAGCCAAAAACATTCAGTACTTC.

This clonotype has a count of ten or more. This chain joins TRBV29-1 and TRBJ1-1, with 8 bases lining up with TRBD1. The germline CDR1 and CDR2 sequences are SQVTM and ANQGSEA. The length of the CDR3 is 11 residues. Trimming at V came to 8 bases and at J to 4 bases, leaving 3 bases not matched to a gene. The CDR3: CSTTGVTEAFF. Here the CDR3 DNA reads TGCAGCACGACAGGGGTCACTGAAGCTTTCTTT. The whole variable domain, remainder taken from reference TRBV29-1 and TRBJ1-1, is SAVISQKPSRDICQRGTSLTIQCQVDSQVTMMFWYRQQPGQSLTLIATANQGSEATYESGFVIDKFPISRPNLTFSTLTVSNMSPEDSSIYLCSTTGVTEAFFGQGTRLTVV.

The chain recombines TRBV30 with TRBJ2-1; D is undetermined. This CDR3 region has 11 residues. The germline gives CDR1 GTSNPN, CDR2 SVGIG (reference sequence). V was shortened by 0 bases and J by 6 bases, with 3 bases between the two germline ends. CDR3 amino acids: CAWSVLNEQFF. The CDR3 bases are TGTGCCTGGAGTGTACTCAATGAGCAGTTCTTC.

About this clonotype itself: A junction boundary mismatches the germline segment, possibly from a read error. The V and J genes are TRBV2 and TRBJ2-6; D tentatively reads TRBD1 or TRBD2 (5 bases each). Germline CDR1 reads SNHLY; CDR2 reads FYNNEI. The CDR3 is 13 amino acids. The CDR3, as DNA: TGTGCCAGCAGTGAAACCTGGGGGAACACTGAAGCTTTC. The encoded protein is CASSETWGNTEAF.

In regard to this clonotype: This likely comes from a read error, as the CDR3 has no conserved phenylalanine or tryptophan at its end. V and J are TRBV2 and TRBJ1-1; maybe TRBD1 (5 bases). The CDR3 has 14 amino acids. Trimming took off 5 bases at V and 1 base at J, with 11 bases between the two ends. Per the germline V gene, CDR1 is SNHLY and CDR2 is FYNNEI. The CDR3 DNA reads TGTGCCAGCAGTCAAGGGGACTCGAACACTGAAGCTTTCCTT. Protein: CASSQGDSNTEAFL.

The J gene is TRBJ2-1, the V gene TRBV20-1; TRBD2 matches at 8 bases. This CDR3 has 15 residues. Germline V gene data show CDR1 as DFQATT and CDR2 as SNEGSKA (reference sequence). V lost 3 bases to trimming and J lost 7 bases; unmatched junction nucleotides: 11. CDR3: CSARGVSGAVNEQFF. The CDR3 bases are TGCAGTGCTAGGGGGGTTAGCGGGGCTGTTAATGAGCAGTTCTTC.

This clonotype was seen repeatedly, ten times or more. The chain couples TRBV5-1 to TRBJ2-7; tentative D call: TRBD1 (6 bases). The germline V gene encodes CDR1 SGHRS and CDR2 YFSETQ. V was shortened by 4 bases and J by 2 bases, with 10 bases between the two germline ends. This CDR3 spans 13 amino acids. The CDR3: CASSDRLTYEQYF. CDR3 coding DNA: TGCGCCAGCAGCGACAGGCTTACCTACGAGCAGTACTTC.

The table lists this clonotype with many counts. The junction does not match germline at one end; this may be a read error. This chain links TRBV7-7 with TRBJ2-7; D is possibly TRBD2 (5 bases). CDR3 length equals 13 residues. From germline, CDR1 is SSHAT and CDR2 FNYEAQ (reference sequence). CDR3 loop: CASSVGLDYEQYF. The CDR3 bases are TGTGCTAGCAGCGTAGGACTGGATTACGAGCAGTACTTC.

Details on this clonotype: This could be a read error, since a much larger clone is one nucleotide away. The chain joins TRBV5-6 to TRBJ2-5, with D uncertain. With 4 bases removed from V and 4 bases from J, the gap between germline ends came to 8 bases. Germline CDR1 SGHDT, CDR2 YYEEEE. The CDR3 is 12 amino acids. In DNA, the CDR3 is TGTGCCAGCAGCCATGCAGGAGAGACCCAGTACTTC. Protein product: CASSHAGETQYF.